A single T cell receptor beta chain is shown here with its context. Authors' processing steps: Cell counts per sample came from amplifying reference gene primers. Profiling relied on immunoSEQ multiplex PCR, and the TCRdb table lists in-frame clones only, not all of them. Clonal size and the V and J genes are those of that table, whereas D and trimming came from the DNA. The data contain some 150,000 clones, roughly nine tenths of them singletons. The record originates from a study of blood T cell repertoires in COVID-19. Study context: PBMCs, B-cell-depleted T cells, or T cells provided the cDNA or gDNA that made up the material.

Per the germline V gene, CDR1 is MDHEN and CDR2 is SYDVKM. Trimming shortened V by 3 bases and J by 2 bases, and 5 bases separated the two germline ends. This CDR3 has 13 amino acids. The TCR comes from a man in his forties or fifties with acute or convalescent COVID-19. The chain carries TRBV28 and TRBJ1-3; D is unclear. The sequencing sample was made of peripheral blood. The CDR3 nucleotides are TGTGCCAGCAGTTTCTCCCCTGGAAACACCATATATTTT. This gives the protein CASSFSPGNTIYF.